Reported below is one T cell receptor beta chain. Its specific antigen is unknown. Base qualities are not at hand, and no much larger clone is one base apart. This sample was taken from a study of blood T cell repertoires in COVID-19 (dated by TCRdb to about 2020). For the wider study: Samples covering the acute and convalescent phases of COVID-19 were provided by collaborators in the United States, Italy and Spain. The material from the prospective study consisted of cDNA or gDNA derived from T cells, B-cell-depleted T cells, or PBMCs. Subjects who had been exposed to COVID-19, were actively infected with it, or had recovered from it provided the deeply sampled blood TCRbeta repertoires that made up the dataset. The repertoires were released in a freely available public database intended as a resource for research on the immune response to SARS-CoV-2. The samples were drawn from two sources: the first 160 participants of the ongoing ImmuneRACE study, and 950 to 1,500 subjects contributed by 6 global collaborators. Sample metadata almost always included a de-identified subject ID, COVID-19 status, age in years and sex. HLA class I and class II types, where available, came from metadata supplied by the sample provider rather than from assay-based typing.

The immunoSEQ Assay, a bias-controlled multiplex PCR, was used to amplify TCRbeta CDR3 regions from genomic DNA. Per the original workflow: Within the assay, amplification of reference gene primers was used to estimate how many nucleated cells each sample contained. Sequence reads were collapsed and filtered to measure the absolute abundance of every unique TCRbeta CDR3 rearrangement. For each sample, productive Simpson clonality was calculated by taking the square root of Simpson's diversity index across productive rearrangements. Imported from immuneACCESS, the table was reduced by TCRdb to in-frame sequences with V and J called. These copies leave out some clones; in studies compared against another copy, an unresolved V gene accounts for under half, and the cause of the remainder is not known. V and J calls plus clone size are reproduced from that table; the DNA served to infer D and trimming. The sample table records almost 80,000 clones; around nine tenths of these occur just once. Of the sample, 0.65% to 0.95% falls within the top ten clones.

Collaborating institutions collected whole blood in K2EDTA tubes following their own protocols. Collaborator samples were shipped for TCRbeta analysis as frozen whole blood, isolated PBMCs, or DNA extracted from either sample type. From the cysteine up to the phenylalanine, the CDR3 has a length of 16 residues. The sequence is cut down to CDR3 DNA, 48 bases in frame from base 1. V is shortened by 5 bases, J by 0 bases, and the region joining them spans 14 bases. Based on the germline V gene, the CDR1 and CDR2 sequences are LGHNT and FRNRAP. Points the paper makes about the study in general: How much clinical and demographic metadata was included differed by source and by participant, and the metadata was provided uncurated.

The V and J segments used are TRBV12-5 and TRBJ2-1; matching of 6 bases hints at TRBD1 as the D gene. Sequences were obtained from peripheral blood. This receptor was obtained from a woman of 80 years or more with acute or convalescent COVID-19. The DNA sequence reads TGTGCTAGTGGTCCACAACGACAGGACTCCTACAATGAGCAGTTCTTC. This translates into CASGPQRQDSYNEQFF.